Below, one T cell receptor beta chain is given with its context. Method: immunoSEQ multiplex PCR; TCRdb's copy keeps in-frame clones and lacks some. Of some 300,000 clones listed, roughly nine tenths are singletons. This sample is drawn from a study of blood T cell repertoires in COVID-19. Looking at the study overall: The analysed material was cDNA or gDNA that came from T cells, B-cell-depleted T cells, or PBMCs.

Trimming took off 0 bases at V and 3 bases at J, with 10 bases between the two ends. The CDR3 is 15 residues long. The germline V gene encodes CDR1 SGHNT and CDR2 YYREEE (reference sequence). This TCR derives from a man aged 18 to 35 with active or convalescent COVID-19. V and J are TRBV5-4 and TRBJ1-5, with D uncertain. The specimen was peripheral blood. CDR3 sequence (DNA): TGTGCCAGCAGCTTGGAACACAGTCCCAATCAGCCCCAGCATTTT. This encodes CASSLEHSPNQPQHF. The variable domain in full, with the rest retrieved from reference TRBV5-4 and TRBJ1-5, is ETGVTQSPTHLIKTRGQQVTLRCSSQSGHNTVSWYQQALGQGPQFIFQYYREEENGRGNFPPRFSGLQFPNYSSELNVNALELDDSALYLCASSLEHSPNQPQHFGDGTRLSIL.